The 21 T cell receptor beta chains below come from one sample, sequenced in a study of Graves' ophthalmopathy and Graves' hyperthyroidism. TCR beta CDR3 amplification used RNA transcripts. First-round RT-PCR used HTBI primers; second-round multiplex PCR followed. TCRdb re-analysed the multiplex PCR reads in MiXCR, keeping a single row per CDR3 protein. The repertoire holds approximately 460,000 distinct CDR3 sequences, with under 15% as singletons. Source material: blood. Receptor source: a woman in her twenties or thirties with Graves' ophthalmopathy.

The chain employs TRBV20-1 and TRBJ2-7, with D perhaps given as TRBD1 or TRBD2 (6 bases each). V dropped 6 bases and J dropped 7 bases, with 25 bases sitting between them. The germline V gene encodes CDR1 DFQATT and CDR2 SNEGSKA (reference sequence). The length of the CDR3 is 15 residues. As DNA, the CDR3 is TGCAGTGCCGAAGTCGTTACGGGGGCTCGGCAGGAGCAGTACTTC. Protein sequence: CSAEVVTGARQEQYF.

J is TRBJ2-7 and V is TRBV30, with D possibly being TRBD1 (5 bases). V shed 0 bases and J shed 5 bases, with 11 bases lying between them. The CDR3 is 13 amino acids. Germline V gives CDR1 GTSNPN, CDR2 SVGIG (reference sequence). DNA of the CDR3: TGTGCCTGGAGTGTAGGGGAAGTGGACGAGCAGTACTTC. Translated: CAWSVGEVDEQYF.

CDR3 in DNA: TGCGCCAGCAGCTTGGACTCGGGGGCGGACTCACCCCTCCACTTT. It yields the protein CASSLDSGADSPLHF. The chain combines TRBV5-1 with TRBJ1-6, with D possibly TRBD1 on 6 matching bases. V lost 0 bases and J 10 bases, leaving 14 bases between the germline ends. In germline, CDR1 is SGHRS, CDR2 YFSETQ. CDR3 length equals 15 residues.

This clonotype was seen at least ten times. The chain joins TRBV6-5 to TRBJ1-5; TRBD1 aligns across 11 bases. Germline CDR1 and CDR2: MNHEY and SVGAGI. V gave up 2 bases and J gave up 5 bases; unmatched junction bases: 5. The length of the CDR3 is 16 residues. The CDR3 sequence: CASSYGTGGSYQPQHF. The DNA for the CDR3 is TGTGCCAGCAGTTACGGGACAGGGGGGAGCTATCAGCCCCAGCATTTT.

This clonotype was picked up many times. The CDR3 region is CAISAQGGNQPQHF. CDR3 DNA sequence: TGTGCCATCAGTGCTCAGGGTGGCAATCAGCCCCAGCATTTT. J is TRBJ1-5 and V is TRBV10-3, with D possibly TRBD1 on 5 matching bases. Germline assignment: CDR1 ENHRY and CDR2 SYGVKD. V lost 4 bases and J 2 bases, leaving 9 bases between the germline ends. The CDR3 runs 14 residues.

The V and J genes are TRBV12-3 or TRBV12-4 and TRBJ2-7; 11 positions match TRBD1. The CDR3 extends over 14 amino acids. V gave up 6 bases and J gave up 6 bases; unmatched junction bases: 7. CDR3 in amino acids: CASRPRDRGSEQYF. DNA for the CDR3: TGTGCCAGCAGACCCCGGGACAGGGGGAGCGAGCAGTACTTC.

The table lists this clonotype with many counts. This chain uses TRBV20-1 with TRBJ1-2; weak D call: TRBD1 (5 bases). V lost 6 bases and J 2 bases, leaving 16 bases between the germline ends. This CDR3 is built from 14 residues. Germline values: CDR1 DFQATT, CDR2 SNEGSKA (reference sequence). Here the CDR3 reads CSAREAGLNYGYTF. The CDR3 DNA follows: TGCAGTGCCCGCGAAGCGGGACTCAACTATGGCTACACCTTC.

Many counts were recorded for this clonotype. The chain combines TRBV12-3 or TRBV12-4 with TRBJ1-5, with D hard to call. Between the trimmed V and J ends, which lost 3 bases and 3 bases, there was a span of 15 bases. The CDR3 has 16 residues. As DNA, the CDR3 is TGTGCCAGCAGTTTGGGCCTACCCGGGTACAATCAGCCCCAGCATTTT. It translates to CASSLGLPGYNQPQHF.

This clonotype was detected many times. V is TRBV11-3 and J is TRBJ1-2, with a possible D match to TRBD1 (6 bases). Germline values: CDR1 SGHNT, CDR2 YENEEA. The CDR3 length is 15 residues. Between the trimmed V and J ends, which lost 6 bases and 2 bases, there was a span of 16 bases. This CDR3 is CASSPTRGRNYGYTF. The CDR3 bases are TGTGCCAGCAGTCCAACCAGGGGCAGGAACTATGGCTACACCTTC.

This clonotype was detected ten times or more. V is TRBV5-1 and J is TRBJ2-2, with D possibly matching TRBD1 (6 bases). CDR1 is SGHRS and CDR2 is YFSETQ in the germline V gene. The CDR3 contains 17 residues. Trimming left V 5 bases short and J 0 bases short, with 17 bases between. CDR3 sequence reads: CASRGAGDVANTGELFF. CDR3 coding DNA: TGCGCCAGCAGAGGGGCAGGGGATGTGGCGAACACCGGGGAGCTGTTTTTT. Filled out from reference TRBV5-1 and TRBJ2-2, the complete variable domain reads KAGVTQTPRYLIKTRGQQVTLSCSPISGHRSVSWYQQTPGQGLQFLFEYFSETQRNKGNFPGRFSGRQFSNSRSEMNVSTLELGDSALYLCASRGAGDVANTGELFFGEGSRLTVL.

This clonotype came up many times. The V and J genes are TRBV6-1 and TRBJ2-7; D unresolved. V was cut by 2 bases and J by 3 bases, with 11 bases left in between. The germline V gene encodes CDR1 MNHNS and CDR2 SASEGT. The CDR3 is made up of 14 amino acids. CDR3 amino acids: CASSEPPRVYEQYF. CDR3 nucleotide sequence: TGTGCCAGCAGTGAACCACCACGGGTCTACGAGCAGTACTTC.

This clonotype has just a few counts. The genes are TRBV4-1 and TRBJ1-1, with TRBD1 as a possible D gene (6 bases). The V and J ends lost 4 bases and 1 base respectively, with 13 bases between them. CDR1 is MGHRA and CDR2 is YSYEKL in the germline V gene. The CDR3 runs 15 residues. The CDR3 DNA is TGCGCCAGCAGCCCTGTACGAGGGGGGAACACTGAAGCTTTCTTT. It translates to CASSPVRGGNTEAFF.

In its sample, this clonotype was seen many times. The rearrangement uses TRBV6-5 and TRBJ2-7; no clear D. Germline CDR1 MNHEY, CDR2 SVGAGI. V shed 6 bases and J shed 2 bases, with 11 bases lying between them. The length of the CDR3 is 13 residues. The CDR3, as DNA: TGTGCCAGCAGGCCCCGCAGGACCTACGAGCAGTACTTC. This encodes CASRPRRTYEQYF.

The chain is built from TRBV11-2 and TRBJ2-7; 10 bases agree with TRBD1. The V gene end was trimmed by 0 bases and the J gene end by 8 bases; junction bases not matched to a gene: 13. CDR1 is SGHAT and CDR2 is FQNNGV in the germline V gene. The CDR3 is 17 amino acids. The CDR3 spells CASSLDPQTGGSTKQYF. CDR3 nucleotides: TGTGCCAGCAGCTTAGATCCCCAGACAGGGGGCTCTACGAAGCAGTACTTC. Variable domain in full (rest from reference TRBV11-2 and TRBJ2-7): EAGVAQSPRYKIIEKRQSVAFWCNPISGHATLYWYQQILGQGPKLLIQFQNNGVVDDSQLPKDRFSAERLKGVDSTLKIQPAKLEDSAVYLCASSLDPQTGGSTKQYFGPGTRLTVT.

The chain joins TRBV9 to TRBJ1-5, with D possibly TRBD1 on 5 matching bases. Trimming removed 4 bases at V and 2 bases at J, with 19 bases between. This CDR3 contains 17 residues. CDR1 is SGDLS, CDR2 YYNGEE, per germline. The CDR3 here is CASSPGQGGRGNQPQHF. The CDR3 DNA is TGTGCCAGCAGCCCCGGACAAGGCGGCAGGGGCAATCAGCCCCAGCATTTT.

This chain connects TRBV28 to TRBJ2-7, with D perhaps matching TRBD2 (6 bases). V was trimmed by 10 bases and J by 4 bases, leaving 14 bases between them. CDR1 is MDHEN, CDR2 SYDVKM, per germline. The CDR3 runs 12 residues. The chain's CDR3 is CAILGGGYEQYF. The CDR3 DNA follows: TGTGCCATCTTAGGAGGAGGGTACGAGCAGTACTTC.

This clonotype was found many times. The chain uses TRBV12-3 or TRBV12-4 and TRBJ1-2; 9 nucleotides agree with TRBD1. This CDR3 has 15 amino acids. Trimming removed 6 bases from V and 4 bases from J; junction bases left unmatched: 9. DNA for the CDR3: TGTGCCAGCAGGCCATCCGGGACAGGGTTCTATGGCTACACCTTC. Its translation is CASRPSGTGFYGYTF.

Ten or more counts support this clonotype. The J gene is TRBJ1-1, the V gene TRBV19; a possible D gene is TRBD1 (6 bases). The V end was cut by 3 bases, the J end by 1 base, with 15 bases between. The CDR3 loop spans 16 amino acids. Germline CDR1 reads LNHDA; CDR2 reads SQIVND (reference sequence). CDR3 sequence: CASSITGAGKNTEAFF. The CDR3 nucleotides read TGTGCCAGTAGTATTACGGGGGCCGGAAAGAACACTGAAGCTTTCTTT.

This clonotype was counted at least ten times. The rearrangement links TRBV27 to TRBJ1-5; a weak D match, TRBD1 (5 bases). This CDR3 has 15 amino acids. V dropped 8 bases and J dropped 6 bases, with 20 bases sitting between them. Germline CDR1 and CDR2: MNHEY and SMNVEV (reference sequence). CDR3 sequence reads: CASRTTGTPSQPQHF. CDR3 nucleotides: TGTGCCAGCCGTACAACCGGGACTCCAAGTCAGCCCCAGCATTTT.

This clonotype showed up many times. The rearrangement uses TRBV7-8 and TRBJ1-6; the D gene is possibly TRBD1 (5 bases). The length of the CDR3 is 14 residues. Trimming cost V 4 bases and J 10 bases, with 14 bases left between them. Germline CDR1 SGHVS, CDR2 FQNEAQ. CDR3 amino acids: CASSSRGRDSPLHF. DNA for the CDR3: TGTGCCAGCAGCTCGCGGGGCAGGGACTCACCCCTCCACTTT.

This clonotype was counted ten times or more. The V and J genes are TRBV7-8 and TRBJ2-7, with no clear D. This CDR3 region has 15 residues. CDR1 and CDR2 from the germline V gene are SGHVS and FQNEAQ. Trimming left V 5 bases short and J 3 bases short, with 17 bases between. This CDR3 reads CASSLEVGSNYEQYF. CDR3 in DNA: TGTGCCAGCAGCCTAGAGGTCGGCAGTAACTACGAGCAGTACTTC.